One sample yielded the 9 T cell receptor beta chains listed below, sequenced in a study of cytomegalovirus exposure and HLA in healthy donors. It was with 60 Vbeta and 13 Jbeta primers that the PCR ran. Repertoires were generated with immunoSEQ multiplex PCR, while TCRdb's copy carries only in-frame clones and drops some. Of 55,000 to 70,000 clones listed, 65% to 75% are singletons. Source material: PBMCs. Every receptor here comes from a woman aged 25 to 39 in good health and CMV-seronegative.

This clone was counted once. This chain uses TRBV5-1 with TRBJ2-1; TRBD2 agrees at 11 bases. There are 16 residues in the CDR3. CDR1 SGHRS and CDR2 YFSETQ come from the germline V gene. Trimming cost V 4 bases and J 4 bases; bases outside gene matches: 7. CDR3 region: CASSPSTSGIYNEQFF. The CDR3 DNA sequence: TGCGCCAGCAGCCCGTCGACTAGCGGGATTTACAATGAGCAGTTCTTC.

About this clone: The germline gene is not matched at one end of the junction; a read error may be the cause. This sequence joins TRBV7-7 and TRBJ2-5, with D possibly TRBD1 on 5 matching bases. The CDR3 length is 16 residues. Germline V CDR1 and CDR2: SSHAT, FNYEAQ (reference sequence). In DNA form, the CDR3 reads TGTGCTAGCAGCGAAACTCAAGCAGGGTTGTTTGAGACCCAGTACTTC. It translates to CASSETQAGLFETQYF.

The chain links TRBV12-2 to TRBJ2-2; the DNA was not used to check the table's D call, TRBD2. TRBV12-2 is a listed pseudogene. The CDR3 runs 15 residues. As DNA, the CDR3 is TGTGCAAGTCGCTTGCATTTAGCTTCACCCGGGGAGCTGTTTTTT. Encoded protein: CASRLHLASPGELFF.

The DNA for the CDR3 is TGTGCCAGCAGCTTCCATAGTGGCACCGGGGAGCTGTTTTTT. This gives the protein CASSFHSGTGELFF. The genes are TRBV7-9 and TRBJ2-2; D is ambiguous. V gave up 3 bases and J gave up 4 bases, with 9 bases separating them. The CDR3 sequence is 14 residues long. The V gene's germline CDR1 is SEHNR and CDR2 FQNEAQ (reference sequence).

This clone was detected a few times. The CDR3 loop is CASNLREGANTGELFF. CDR3 DNA sequence: TGTGCCAGTAATCTGCGGGAGGGAGCGAACACCGGGGAGCTGTTTTTT. The V and J genes are TRBV19 and TRBJ2-2, with TRBD2 identical over 9 bases. V lost 7 bases to trimming and J lost 0 bases; unmatched junction nucleotides: 6. The CDR3 spans 16 residues. Germline V CDR1 and CDR2: LNHDA, SQIVND (reference sequence).

This sequence joins TRBV4-1 and TRBJ2-7, with 10 bases aligning to TRBD2. Germline loops: CDR1 MGHRA, CDR2 YSYEKL. This CDR3 spans 16 amino acids. V lost 4 bases to trimming and J lost 0 bases; unmatched junction nucleotides: 6. In nucleotides, the CDR3 is TGCGCCAGCAGCCTCACTAGCGGGGCCAGCTCCTACGAGCAGTACTTC. Translated: CASSLTSGASSYEQYF.

The genes are TRBV10-2 and TRBJ1-3; TRBD1 is a possible D gene (5 bases). CDR1 and CDR2 (germline): WSHSY, SAAADI. This CDR3 spans 15 amino acids. The V and J ends lost 6 bases and 0 bases respectively, with 12 bases between them. The CDR3 spells CASSLDRSSGNTIYF. Here the CDR3 DNA reads TGCGCCAGCAGCCTCGACAGAAGCTCTGGAAACACCATATATTTT.

V is TRBV5-4 and J is TRBJ2-7; D ambiguous. This CDR3 has 12 residues. Germline loops: CDR1 SGHNT, CDR2 YYREEE (reference sequence). Trimming shortened V by 2 bases and J by 1 base, and 4 bases separated the two germline ends. The CDR3 nucleotides are TGTGCCAGCAGCTTCGGGTCCTACGAGCAGTACTTC. Its translation: CASSFGSYEQYF. The full variable domain, with the rest looked up from reference TRBV5-4 and TRBJ2-7, is ETGVTQSPTHLIKTRGQQVTLRCSSQSGHNTVSWYQQALGQGPQFIFQYYREEENGRGNFPPRFSGLQFPNYSSELNVNALELDDSALYLCASSFGSYEQYFGPGTRLTVT.

The chain is built from TRBV18 and TRBJ2-1; TRBD1 matches 8 bases. Germline CDR1 and CDR2: KGHSH and LQKENI. The CDR3 is 15 residues long. The trim removed 3 bases at V and 5 bases at J, leaving 6 bases unmatched. In nucleotides, the CDR3 is TGTGCCAGCTCACCGGGACAGGACATTAACAATGAGCAGTTCTTC. Translating gives CASSPGQDINNEQFF.